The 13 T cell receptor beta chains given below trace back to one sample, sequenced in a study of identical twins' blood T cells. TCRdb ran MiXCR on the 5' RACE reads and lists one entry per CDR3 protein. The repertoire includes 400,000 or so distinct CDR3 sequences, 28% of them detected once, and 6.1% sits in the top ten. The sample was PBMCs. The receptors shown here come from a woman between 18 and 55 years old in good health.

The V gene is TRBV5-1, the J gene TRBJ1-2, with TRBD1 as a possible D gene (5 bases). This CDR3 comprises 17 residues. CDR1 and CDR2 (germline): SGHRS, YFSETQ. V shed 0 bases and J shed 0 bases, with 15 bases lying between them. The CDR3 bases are TGCGCCAGCAGCTTGGAGGGGAGGACCAGAGCTAACTATGGCTACACCTTC. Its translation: CASSLEGRTRANYGYTF.

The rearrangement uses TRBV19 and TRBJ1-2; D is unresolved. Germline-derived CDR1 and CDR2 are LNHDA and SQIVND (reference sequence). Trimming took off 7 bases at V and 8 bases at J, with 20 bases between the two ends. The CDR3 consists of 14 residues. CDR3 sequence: CASKRTKDVGGYTF. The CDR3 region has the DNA TGTGCCAGTAAAAGGACCAAGGATGTTGGAGGCTACACCTTC.

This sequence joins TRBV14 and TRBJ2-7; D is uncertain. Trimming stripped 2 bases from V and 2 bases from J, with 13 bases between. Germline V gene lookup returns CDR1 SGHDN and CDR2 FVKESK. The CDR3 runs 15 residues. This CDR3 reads CASSQFMGTTYEQYF. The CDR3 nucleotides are TGTGCCAGCAGCCAATTCATGGGTACCACCTACGAGCAGTACTTC. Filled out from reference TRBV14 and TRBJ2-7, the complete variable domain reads EAGVTQFPSHSVIEKGQTVTLRCDPISGHDNLYWYRRVMGKEIKFLLHFVKESKQDESGMPNNRFLAERTGGTYSTLKVQPAELEDSGVYFCASSQFMGTTYEQYFGPGTRLTVT.

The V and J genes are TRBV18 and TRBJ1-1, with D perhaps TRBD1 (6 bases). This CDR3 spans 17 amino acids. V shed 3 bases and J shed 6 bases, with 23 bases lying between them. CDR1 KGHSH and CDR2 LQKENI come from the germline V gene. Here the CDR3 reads CASSPNNFKGAGAEAFF. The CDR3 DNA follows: TGTGCCAGCTCACCGAACAATTTCAAGGGCGCAGGGGCTGAAGCTTTCTTT. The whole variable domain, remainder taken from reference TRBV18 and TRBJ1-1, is NAGVMQNPRHLVRRRGQEARLRCSPMKGHSHVYWYRQLPEEGLKFMVYLQKENIIDESGMPKERFSAEFPKEGPSILRIQQVVRGDSAAYFCASSPNNFKGAGAEAFFGQGTRLTVV.

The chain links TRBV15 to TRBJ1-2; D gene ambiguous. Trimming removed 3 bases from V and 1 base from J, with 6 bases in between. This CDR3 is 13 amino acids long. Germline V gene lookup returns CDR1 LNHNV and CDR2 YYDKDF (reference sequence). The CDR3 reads CATSRQDNYGYTF. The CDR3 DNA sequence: TGTGCCACCAGCAGGCAGGATAACTATGGCTACACCTTC.

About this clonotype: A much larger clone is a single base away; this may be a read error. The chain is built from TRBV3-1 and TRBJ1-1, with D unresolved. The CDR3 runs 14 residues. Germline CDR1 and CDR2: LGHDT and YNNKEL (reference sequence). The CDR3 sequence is CASSQESGFTEASF. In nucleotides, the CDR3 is TGTGCCAGCAGCCAAGAATCCGGGTTCACTGAAGCTTCCTTT.

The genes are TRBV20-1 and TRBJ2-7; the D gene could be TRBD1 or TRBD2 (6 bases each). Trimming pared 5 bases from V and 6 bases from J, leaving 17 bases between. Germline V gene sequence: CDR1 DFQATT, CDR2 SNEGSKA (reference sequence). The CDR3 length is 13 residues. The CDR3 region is CSAGGLLGGEQYF. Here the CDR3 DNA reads TGCAGTGCTGGAGGGCTTCTAGGGGGCGAGCAGTACTTC.

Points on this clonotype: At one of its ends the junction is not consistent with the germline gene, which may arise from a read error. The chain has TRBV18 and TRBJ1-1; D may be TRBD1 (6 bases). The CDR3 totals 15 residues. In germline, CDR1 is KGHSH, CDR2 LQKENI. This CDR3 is CASSPPRVRDTEAFF. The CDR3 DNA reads TGTGCCAGCTCACCGCCCAGGGTTCGGGACACTGAAGCCTTCTTT.

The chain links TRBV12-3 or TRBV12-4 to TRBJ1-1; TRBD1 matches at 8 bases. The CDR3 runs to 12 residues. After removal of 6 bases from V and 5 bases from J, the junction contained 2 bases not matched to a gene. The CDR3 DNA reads TGTGCCAGCAGCAACAGGGGGACTGAAGCTTTCTTT. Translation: CASSNRGTEAFF.

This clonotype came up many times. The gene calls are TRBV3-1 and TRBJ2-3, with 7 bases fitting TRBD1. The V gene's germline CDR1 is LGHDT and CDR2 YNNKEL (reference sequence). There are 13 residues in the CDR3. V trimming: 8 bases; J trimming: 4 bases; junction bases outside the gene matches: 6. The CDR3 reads CASSPGGADTQYF. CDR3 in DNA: TGTGCCAGCTCACCAGGGGGAGCAGATACGCAGTATTTT.

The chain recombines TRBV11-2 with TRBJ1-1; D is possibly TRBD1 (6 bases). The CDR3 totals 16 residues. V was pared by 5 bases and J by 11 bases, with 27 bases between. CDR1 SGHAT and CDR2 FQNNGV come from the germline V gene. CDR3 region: CASSPRMGPFSQGAFF. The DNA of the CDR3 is TGTGCCAGCAGCCCTAGGATGGGGCCGTTCTCTCAGGGGGCTTTCTTT.

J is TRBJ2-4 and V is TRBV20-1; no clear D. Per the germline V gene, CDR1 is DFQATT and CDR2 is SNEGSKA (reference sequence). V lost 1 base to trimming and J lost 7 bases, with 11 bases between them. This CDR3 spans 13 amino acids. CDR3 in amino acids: CSARALTGNIQYF. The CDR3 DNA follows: TGCAGTGCTAGAGCCCTGACTGGGAACATTCAGTACTTC.

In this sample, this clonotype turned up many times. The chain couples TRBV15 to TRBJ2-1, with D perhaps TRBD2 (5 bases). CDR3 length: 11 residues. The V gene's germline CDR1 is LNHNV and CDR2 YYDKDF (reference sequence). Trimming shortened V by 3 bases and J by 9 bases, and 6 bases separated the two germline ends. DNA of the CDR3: TGTGCCACCAGCAGCGGACTTGAGCAGTTCTTC. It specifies CATSSGLEQFF. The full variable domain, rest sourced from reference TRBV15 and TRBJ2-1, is DAMVIQNPRYQVTQFGKPVTLSCSQTLNHNVMYWYQQKSSQAPKLLFHYYDKDFNNEADTPDNFQSRRPNTSFCFLDIRSPGLGDTAMYLCATSSGLEQFFGPGTRLTVL.